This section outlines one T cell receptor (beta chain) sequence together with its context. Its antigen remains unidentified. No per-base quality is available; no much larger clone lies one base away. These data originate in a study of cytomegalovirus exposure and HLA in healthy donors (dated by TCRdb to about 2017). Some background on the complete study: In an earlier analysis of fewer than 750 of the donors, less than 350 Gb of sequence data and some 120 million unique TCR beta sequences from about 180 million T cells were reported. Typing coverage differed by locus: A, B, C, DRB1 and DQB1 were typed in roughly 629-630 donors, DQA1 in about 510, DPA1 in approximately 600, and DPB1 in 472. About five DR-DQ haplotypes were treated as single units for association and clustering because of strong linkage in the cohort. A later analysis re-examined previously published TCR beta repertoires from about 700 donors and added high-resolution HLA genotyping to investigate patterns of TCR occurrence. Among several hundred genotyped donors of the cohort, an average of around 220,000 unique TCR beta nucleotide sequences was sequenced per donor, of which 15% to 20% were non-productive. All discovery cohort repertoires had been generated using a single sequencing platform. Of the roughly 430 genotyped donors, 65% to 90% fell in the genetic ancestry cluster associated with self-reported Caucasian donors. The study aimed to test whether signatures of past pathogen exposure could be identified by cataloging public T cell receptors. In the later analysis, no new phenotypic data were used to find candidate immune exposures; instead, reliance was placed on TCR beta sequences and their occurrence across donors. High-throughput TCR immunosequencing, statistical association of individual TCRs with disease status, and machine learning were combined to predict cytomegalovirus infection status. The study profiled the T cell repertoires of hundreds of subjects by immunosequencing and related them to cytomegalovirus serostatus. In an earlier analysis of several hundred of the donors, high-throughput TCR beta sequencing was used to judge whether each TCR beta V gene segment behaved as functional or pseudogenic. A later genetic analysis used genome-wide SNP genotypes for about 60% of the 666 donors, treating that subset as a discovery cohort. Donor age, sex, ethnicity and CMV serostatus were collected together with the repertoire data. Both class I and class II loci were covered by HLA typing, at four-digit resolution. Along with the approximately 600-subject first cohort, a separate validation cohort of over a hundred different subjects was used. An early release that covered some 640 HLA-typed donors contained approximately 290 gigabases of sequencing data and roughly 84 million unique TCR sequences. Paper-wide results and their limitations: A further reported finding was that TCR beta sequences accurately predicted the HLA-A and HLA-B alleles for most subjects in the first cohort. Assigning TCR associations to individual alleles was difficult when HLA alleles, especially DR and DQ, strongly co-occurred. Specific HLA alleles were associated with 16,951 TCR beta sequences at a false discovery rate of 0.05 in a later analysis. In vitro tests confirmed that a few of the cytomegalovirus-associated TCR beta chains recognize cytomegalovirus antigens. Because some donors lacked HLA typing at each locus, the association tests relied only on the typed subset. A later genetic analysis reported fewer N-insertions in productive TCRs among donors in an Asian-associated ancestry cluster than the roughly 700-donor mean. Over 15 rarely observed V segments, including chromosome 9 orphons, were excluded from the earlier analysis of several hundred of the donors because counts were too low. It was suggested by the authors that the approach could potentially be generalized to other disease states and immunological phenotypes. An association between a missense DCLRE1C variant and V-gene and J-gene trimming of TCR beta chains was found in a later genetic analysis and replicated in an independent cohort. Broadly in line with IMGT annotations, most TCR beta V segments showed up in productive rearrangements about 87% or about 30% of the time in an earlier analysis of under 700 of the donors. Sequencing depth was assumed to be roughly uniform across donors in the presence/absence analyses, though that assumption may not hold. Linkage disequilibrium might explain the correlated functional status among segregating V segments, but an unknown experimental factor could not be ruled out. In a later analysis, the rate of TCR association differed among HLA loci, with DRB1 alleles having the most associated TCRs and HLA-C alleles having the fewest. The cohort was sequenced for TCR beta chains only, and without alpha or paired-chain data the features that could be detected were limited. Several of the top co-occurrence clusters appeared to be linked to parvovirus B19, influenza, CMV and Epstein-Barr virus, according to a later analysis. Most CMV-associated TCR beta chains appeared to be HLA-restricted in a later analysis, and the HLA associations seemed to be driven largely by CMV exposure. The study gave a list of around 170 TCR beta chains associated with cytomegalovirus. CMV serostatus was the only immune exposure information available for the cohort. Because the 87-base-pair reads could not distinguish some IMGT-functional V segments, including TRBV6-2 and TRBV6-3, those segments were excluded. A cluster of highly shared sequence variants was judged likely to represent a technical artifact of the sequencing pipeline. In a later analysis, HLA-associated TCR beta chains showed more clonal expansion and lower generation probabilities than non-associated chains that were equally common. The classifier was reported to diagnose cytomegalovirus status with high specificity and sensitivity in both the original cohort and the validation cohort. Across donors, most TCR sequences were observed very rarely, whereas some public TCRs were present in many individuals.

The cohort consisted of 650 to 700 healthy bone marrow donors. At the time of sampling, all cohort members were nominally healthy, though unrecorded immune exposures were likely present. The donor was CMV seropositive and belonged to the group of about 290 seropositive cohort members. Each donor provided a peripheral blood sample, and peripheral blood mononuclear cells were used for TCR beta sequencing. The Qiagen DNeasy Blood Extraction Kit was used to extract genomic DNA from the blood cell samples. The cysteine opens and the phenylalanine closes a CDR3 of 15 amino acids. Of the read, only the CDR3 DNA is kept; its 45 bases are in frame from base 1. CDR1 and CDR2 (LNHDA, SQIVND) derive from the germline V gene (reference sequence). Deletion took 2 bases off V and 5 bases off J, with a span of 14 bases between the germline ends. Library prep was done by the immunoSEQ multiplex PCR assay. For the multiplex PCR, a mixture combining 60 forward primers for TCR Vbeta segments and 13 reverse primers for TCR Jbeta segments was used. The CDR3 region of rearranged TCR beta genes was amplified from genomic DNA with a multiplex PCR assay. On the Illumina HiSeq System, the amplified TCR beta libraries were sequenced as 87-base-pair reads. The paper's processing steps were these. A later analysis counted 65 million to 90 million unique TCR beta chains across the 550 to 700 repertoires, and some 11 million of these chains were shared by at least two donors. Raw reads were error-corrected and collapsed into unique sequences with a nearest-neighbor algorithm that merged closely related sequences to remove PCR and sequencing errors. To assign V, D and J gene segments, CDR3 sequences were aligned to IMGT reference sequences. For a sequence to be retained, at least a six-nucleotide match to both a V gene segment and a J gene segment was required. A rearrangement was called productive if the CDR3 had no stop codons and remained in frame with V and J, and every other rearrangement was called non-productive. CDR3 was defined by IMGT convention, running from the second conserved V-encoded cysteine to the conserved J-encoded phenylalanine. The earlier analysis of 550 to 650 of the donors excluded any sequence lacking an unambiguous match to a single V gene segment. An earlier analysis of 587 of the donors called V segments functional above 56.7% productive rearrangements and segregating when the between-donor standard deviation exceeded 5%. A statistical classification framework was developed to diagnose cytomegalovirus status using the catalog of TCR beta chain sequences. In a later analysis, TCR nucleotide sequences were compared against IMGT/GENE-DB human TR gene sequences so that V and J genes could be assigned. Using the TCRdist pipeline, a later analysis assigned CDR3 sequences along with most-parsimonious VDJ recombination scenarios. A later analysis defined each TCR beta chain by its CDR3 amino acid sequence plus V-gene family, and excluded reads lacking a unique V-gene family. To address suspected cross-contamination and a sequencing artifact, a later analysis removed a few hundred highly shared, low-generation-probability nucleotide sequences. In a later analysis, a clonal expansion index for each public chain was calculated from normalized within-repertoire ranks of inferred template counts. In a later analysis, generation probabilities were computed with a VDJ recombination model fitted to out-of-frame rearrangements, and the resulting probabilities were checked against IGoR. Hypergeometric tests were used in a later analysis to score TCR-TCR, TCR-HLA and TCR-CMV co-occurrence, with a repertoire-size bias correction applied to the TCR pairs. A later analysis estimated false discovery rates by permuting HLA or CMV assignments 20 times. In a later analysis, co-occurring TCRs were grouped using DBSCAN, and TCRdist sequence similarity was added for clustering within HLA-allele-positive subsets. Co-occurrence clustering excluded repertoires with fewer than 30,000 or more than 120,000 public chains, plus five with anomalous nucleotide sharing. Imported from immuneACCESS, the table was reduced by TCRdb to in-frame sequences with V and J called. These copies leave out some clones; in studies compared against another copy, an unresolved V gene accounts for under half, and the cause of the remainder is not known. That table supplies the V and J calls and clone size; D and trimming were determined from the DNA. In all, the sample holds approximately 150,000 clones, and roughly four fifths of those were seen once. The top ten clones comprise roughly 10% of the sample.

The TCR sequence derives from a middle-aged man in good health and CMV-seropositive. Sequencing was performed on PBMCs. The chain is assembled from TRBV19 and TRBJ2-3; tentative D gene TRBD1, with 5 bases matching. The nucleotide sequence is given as TGTGCCAGTAGTATAACTGCATCAACAGGAGATACGCAGTATTTT. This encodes CASSITASTGDTQYF.